This TCR beta chain was obtained from a study of blood T cell repertoires in COVID-19. Study as a whole: COVID-19 samples, acute and convalescent, were from the United States, Italy and Spain.

From germline, CDR1 is SGHDN and CDR2 FVKESK. CDR3 length equals 16 residues. Germline trimming cut 4 bases from V and 7 bases from J; bases unmatched to any gene: 11. Authors' analysis steps: Estimation of nucleated cell counts relied on the amplification of reference gene primers. Generated by immunoSEQ multiplex PCR, the TCRdb table keeps only in-frame clones and is missing some. For V, J and clone size, that table is used; D and trimming come from the DNA. Of some 270,000 clones in the sample, about nine tenths are singletons; the top ten hold roughly 1.8%. This clone has only one observation. Participants, 18 to 89 years old, spanned around 26 US areas. Participant-given clinical history determined each cohort assignment.

The J gene is TRBJ2-1, the V gene TRBV14, with TRBD2 identical over 9 bases. The sequenced sample was PBMCs or T cells enriched from blood (not recorded which). The TCR comes from a woman aged 55-69 years who had recovered from COVID-19. This chain's CDR3 is CASSPLERGVGNEQFF. CDR3 coding DNA: TGTGCCAGCAGCCCCTTGGAGCGGGGGGTTGGAAATGAGCAGTTCTTC.